A selection of T cell receptor beta chains follows, all from one sample in a study of Graves' ophthalmopathy and Graves' hyperthyroidism. TCRdb reprocessed the multiplex PCR reads via MiXCR and lists one record per CDR3 protein. In the table there are around 340,000 distinct CDR3 sequences, about 17% of which are singletons. What was sequenced was peripheral blood. The receptors derive from an adult man with Graves' ophthalmopathy. The CDR3 runs from the conserved cysteine through the conserved F or W. A D gene is named only where the DNA matches it firmly. Size is omitted from some rows. Given values are once, few, many or a class for expanded clones.

clone_size	v_call	j_call	d_call	cdr3_nt	cdr3_aa
many	TRBV19	TRBJ2-6	TRBD2	TGTGCCAGTAGTATGACTAGCGGGAGCTTTTATGGGGCCAACGTCCTGACTTTC	CASSMTSGSFYGANVLTF
few	TRBV3-1	TRBJ1-2	NA	TGTGCCAGCAGCCAATCTCCAGGACTCCTCCACACCTTC	CASSQSPGLLHTF
many	TRBV7-3	TRBJ1-3	TRBD1	TGTGCCAGCAGCTTGAACGTATTTAAGGGGACAGGCCCCCTCTCTGGAAACACCATATATTTT	CASSLNVFKGTGPLSGNTIYF
many	TRBV12-3/TRBV12-4	TRBJ2-7	NA	TGTGCCAGCAGTTCCCCTTACGAGCAGTACTTC	CASSSPYEQYF
many	TRBV7-9	TRBJ1-1	TRBD1	TGTGCCAGCACCATGGCAAACAGGGGAGGGACTGAAGCTTTCTTT	CASTMANRGGTEAFF
many	TRBV2	TRBJ1-6	TRBD1	TGTGCCAGCAGTACGAGACAGGGAGGGAATTCACCCCTCCACTTT	CASSTRQGGNSPLHF
many	TRBV20-1	TRBJ2-2	TRBD1	TGCAGTGCTAGAGATTTATACAGGGGGCTATCCGGGGAGCTGTTTTTT	CSARDLYRGLSGELFF
NA	TRBV20-1	TRBJ2-5	TRBD1	TGCAGTGCTACGGGACAGGGGCACCAAGAGACCCAGTACTTC	CSATGQGHQETQYF
many	TRBV11-2	TRBJ2-7	NA	TGTGCCAGCAGCTTAGTGGCAGGTTACGAGCAGTACTTC	CASSLVAGYEQYF
many	TRBV15	TRBJ2-7	NA	TGTGCCACCAGCAGAGAGCGGGGAAGGGCTACCGAGCAGTACTTC	CATSRERGRATEQYF
many	TRBV7-2	TRBJ2-7	NA	TGTGCCAGCAGCTCCCAGACCCGGAACGAGCAGTACTTC	CASSSQTRNEQYF
many	TRBV18	TRBJ1-3	NA	TGTGCCAGCTCACCGGGGGGAAGAGGAAACACCATATATTTT	CASSPGGRGNTIYF
NA	TRBV6-5	TRBJ2-7	TRBD2	TGTGCCAGCAGTTACGGAAAACTAGCGGGAGTGTCGTACGAGCAGTACTTC	CASSYGKLAGVSYEQYF
many	TRBV24-1	TRBJ2-2	NA	TGTGCCACCAGTGCCATTGGGGGCGGTACCGGGGAGCTGTTTTTT	CATSAIGGGTGELFF
many	TRBV12-3/TRBV12-4	TRBJ1-5	TRBD1	TGTGCCAGCAGTCTCGATACAGGGGGCTCGAGCAATCAGCCCCAGCATTTT	CASSLDTGGSSNQPQHF
many	TRBV28	TRBJ1-5	TRBD1	TGTGCCAGCAGGGACAGGGTATCAATCCAGCCCCAGCATTTT	CASRDRVSIQPQHF
many	TRBV3-1	TRBJ2-4	TRBD2	TGTGCCAGCAGCGGCGGGGGAGCCAAAAACATTCAGTACTTC	CASSGGGAKNIQYF
many	TRBV7-2	TRBJ2-7	NA	TGTGCCAGCAGCCGGGGGAACACCTACTCCTACGAGCAGTACTTC	CASSRGNTYSYEQYF
NA	TRBV6-1	TRBJ2-7	TRBD2	TGTGCCACCCTACCGGGACTAACCTACGAGCAGTACTTC	CATLPGLTYEQYF
many	TRBV18	TRBJ1-1	TRBD1	TGTGCCAGCTCAGGCCGGGACAGATTGAACACTGAAGCTTTCTTT	CASSGRDRLNTEAFF
many	TRBV6-5	TRBJ2-5	NA	TGTGCCACCCGTTCATCCAGGGATCTTGAAGAGACCCAGTACTTC	CATRSSRDLEETQYF
many	TRBV28	TRBJ1-2	TRBD1	TGTGCCAGCAGTGTCCGACAGGGGAGGGATGGCTACACCTTC	CASSVRQGRDGYTF